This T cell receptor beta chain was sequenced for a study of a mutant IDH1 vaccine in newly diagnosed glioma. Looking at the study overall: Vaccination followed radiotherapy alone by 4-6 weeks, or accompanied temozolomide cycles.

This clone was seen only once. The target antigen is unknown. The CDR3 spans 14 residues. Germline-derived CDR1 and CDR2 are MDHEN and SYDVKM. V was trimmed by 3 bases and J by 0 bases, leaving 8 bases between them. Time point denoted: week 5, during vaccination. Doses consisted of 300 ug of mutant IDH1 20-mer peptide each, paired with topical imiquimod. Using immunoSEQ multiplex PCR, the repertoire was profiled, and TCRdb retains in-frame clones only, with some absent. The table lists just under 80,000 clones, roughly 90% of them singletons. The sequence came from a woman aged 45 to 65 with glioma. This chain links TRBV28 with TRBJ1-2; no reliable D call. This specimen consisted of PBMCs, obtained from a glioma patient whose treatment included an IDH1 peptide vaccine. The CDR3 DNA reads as TGTGCCAGCAGTTTTCTGAATTCTAACTATGGCTACACCTTC. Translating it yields CASSFLNSNYGYTF.